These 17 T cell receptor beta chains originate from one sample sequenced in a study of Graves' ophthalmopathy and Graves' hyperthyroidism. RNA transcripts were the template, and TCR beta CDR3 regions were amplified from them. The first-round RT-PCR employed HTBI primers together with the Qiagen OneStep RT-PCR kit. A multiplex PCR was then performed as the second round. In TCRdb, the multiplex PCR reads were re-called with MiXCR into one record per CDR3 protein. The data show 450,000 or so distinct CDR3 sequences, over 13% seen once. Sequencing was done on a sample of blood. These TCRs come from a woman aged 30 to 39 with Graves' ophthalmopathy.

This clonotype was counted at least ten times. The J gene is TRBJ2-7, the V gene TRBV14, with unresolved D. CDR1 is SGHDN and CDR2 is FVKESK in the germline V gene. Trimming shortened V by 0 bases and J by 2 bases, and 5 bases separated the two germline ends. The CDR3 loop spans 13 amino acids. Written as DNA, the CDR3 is TGTGCCAGCAGCCAAGATTCCCCCTACGAGCAGTACTTC. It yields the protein CASSQDSPYEQYF.

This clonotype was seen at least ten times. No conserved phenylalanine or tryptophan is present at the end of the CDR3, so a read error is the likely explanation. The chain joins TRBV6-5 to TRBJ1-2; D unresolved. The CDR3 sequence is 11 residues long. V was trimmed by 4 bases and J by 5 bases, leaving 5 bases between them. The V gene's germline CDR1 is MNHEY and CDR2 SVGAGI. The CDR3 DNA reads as TGTGCCAGCAGTTCCCAGTATGGCTACACCCTC. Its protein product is CASSSQYGYTL.

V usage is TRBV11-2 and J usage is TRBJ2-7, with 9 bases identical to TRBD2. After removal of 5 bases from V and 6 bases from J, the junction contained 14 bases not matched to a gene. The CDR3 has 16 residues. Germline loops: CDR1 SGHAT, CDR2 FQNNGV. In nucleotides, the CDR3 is TGTGCCAGCAGCAAAGGGGGAGGGACTAGCACCCTCGAGCAGTACTTC. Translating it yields CASSKGGGTSTLEQYF.

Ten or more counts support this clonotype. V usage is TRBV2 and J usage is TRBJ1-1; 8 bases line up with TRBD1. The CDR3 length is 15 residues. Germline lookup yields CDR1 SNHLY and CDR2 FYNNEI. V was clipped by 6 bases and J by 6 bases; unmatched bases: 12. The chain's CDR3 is CASSSSPGGSAEAFF. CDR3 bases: TGTGCCAGCAGCTCCTCCCCAGGGGGCTCAGCTGAAGCTTTCTTT.

CDR3 in amino acids: CASSQDQIKETQYF. CDR3 sequence (DNA): TGCGCCAGCAGCCAAGATCAAATCAAAGAGACCCAGTACTTC. This chain links TRBV4-1 with TRBJ2-5; the D is unclear. V was trimmed by 0 bases and J by 3 bases, leaving 8 bases between them. Germline V CDR1 and CDR2: MGHRA, YSYEKL. This CDR3 contains 14 residues.

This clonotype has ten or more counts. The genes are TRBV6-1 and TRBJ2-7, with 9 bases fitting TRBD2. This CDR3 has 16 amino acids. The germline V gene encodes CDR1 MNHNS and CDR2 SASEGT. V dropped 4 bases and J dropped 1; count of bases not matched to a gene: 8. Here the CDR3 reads CASSGLSSGTSYEQYF. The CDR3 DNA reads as TGTGCCAGCAGTGGCCTCTCTAGCGGGACATCCTACGAGCAGTACTTC.

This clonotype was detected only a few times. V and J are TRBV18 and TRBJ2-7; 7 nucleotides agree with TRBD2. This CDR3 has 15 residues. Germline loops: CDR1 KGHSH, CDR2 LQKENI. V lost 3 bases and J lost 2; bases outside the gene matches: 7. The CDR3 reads CASSPGGAGAYEQYF. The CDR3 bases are TGTGCCAGCTCACCTGGGGGTGCGGGGGCCTACGAGCAGTACTTC.

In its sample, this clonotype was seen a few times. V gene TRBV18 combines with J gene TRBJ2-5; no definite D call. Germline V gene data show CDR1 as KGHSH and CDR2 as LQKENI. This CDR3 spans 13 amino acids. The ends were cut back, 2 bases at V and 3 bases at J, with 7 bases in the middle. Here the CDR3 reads CASSPYREETQYF. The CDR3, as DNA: TGTGCCAGCTCACCATACAGAGAAGAGACCCAGTACTTC.

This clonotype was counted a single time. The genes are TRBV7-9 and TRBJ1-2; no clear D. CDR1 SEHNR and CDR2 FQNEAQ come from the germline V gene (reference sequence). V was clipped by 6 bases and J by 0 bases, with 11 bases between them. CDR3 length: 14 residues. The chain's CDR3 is CASSRRGSNYGYTF. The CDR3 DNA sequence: TGTGCCAGCAGTCGACGAGGTTCTAACTATGGCTACACCTTC.

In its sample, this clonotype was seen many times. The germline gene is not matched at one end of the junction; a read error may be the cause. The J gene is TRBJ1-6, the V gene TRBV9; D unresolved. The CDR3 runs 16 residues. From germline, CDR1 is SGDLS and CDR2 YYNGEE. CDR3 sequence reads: CASTVGTSSYNSPLHF. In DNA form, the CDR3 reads TGTGCCAGCACCGTAGGCACCAGCTCCTATAATTCACCCCTCCACTTT.

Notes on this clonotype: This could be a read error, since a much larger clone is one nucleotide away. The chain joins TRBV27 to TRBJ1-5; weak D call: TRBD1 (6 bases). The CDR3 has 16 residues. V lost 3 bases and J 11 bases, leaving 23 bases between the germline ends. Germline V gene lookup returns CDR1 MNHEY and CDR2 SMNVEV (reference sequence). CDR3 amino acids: CASSFSSGGGFGSQHF. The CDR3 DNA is TGTGCCAGCAGTTTTTCGTCGGGGGGCGGGTTTGGGTCCCAGCATTTT.

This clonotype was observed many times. CDR3 sequence: CASSSFRGNSYEQYF. As DNA, the CDR3 is TGTGCCAGCAGTTCCTTCAGGGGCAATTCCTACGAGCAGTACTTC. The genes are TRBV28 and TRBJ2-7, with D possibly TRBD1 on 6 matching bases. This CDR3 contains 15 residues. Between the trimmed V and J ends, which lost 4 bases and 1 base, there was a span of 14 bases. In germline, CDR1 is MDHEN, CDR2 SYDVKM.

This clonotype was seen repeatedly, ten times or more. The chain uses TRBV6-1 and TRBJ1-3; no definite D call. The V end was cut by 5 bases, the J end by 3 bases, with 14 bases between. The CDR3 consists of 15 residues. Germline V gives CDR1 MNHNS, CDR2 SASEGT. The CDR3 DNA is TGTGCCAGCAGTCCTCATCCCGGGTTTGGAAACACCATATATTTT. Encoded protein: CASSPHPGFGNTIYF.

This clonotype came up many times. This chain's CDR3 is CSVGLDPHGYTF. The CDR3 DNA follows: TGCAGCGTTGGGCTGGACCCTCATGGCTACACCTTC. V usage is TRBV29-1 and J usage is TRBJ1-2; D gene ambiguous. Trimming removed 4 bases from V and 6 bases from J, with 12 bases in between. Looked up from germline, CDR1 is SQVTM and CDR2 is ANQGSEA. The CDR3 has 12 residues.

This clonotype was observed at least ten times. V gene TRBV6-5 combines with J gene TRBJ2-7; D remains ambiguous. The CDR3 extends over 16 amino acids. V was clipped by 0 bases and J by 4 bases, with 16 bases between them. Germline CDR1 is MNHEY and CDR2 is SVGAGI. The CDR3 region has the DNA TGTGCCAGCAGTTACTCGACTCCGGGCCAAACTTACGAGCAGTACTTC. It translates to CASSYSTPGQTYEQYF.

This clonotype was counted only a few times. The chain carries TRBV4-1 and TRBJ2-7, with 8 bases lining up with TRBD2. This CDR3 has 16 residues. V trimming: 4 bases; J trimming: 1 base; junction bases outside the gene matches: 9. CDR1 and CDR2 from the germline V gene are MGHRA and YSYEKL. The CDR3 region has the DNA TGCGCCAGCAGCCCCGTTAGCGGGAAAAGGTCCTACGAGCAGTACTTC. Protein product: CASSPVSGKRSYEQYF.

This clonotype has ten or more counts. The CDR3, as DNA: TGTGCCAGCAGCCATAGACAGGGGGCAGGGTACGAGCAGTACTTC. The encoded protein is CASSHRQGAGYEQYF. This chain uses TRBV6-1 with TRBJ2-7, with TRBD1 matching 10 bases. CDR1 is MNHNS, CDR2 SASEGT, per germline. The junction had 9 bases not matched to a gene; V was cut back by 6 bases and J by 4 bases. The CDR3 extends over 15 amino acids.